The 28 T cell receptor beta chains presented below share a single source sample, sequenced in a study of blood T cell repertoires in COVID-19. Method: immunoSEQ multiplex PCR; TCRdb's copy keeps in-frame clones and lacks some. Of a few hundred thousand clones listed, 88% are singletons. Specimen: peripheral blood. The receptors come from a woman under 40 with COVID-19, enrolled during active disease.

The V gene is TRBV6-2 or TRBV6-3, the J gene TRBJ2-7; D assignment may be TRBD1 or TRBD2 (7 bases each). The CDR3 is 15 residues long. Deletions cut 8 bases from V and 8 bases from J, with 25 bases between. CDR1 is MNHEY and CDR2 is SVGEGT in the germline V gene. The CDR3 loop is CASRQGGTNLSKQYF. The CDR3 bases are TGTGCCAGCCGCCAGGGGGGGACTAACCTCTCCAAGCAGTACTTC.

The V gene is TRBV7-3, the J gene TRBJ2-3; D is possibly TRBD1 (7 bases). CDR3 length: 15 residues. Germline-derived CDR1 and CDR2 are SGHTA and FQGTGA. The V end lost 1 base, the J end lost 4 bases, and 12 bases lay between the germline ends. The CDR3 DNA reads TGTGCCAGCAGCTTAATAGGGGGCGGGGCAGATACGCAGTATTTT. The encoded protein is CASSLIGGGADTQYF.

The CDR3 coding sequence is TGTGCCAGCAGCGTAGGATGGGGGACAAACACTGAAGCTTTCTTT. Residues: CASSVGWGTNTEAFF. The V and J genes are TRBV9 and TRBJ1-1; possible D gene TRBD1, 6 bases. CDR1 and CDR2 (germline): SGDLS, YYNGEE. CDR3 size: 15 residues. V shed 0 bases and J shed 2 bases, with 11 bases lying between them.

The chain employs TRBV29-1 and TRBJ1-1; possible D gene TRBD1, 5 bases. Germline CDR1 and CDR2: SQVTM and ANQGSEA. The CDR3 runs 14 residues. The ends were cut back, 1 base at V and 3 bases at J, with 12 bases in the middle. This CDR3 reads CSVEGAGGDTEAFF. DNA for the CDR3: TGCAGCGTTGAAGGGGCAGGAGGGGACACTGAAGCTTTCTTT.

The chain couples TRBV20-1 to TRBJ1-4, with 9 nucleotides matching TRBD1. Germline V gene sequence: CDR1 DFQATT, CDR2 SNEGSKA (reference sequence). Trimming cost V 3 bases and J 7 bases; bases outside gene matches: 6. CDR3 length equals 14 residues. For the CDR3, the DNA is TGCAGTGCTAGTACCGGGACAGGGATTGAAAAACTGTTTTTT. Translated: CSASTGTGIEKLFF.

V is TRBV5-1 and J is TRBJ1-4, with D possibly TRBD1 on 6 matching bases. The CDR3 spans 14 residues. V lost 4 bases to trimming and J lost 6 bases, with 13 bases between them. Germline assignment: CDR1 SGHRS and CDR2 YFSETQ. CDR3 sequence (DNA): TGCGCCAGCAGCCCGGACCCAGGGGATGAAAAACTGTTTTTT. Protein: CASSPDPGDEKLFF.

The rearrangement joins TRBV29-1 to TRBJ2-1, with D hard to call. This CDR3 spans 11 amino acids. In germline, CDR1 is SQVTM, CDR2 ANQGSEA. V shed 8 bases and J shed 5 bases, with 10 bases lying between them. The chain's CDR3 is CSSIANNEQFF. DNA for the CDR3: TGCAGCTCGATAGCTAACAATGAGCAGTTCTTC.

This clone was counted once. The rearrangement joins TRBV5-1 to TRBJ2-7; 10 nucleotides agree with TRBD1. Trimming removed 5 bases from V and 2 bases from J; junction bases left unmatched: 7. The germline V gene encodes CDR1 SGHRS and CDR2 YFSETQ. CDR3 size: 15 residues. The DNA for the CDR3 is TGCGCCAGCAGATTGACAGGACAGGGGGCCTACGAGCAGTACTTC. This codes for CASRLTGQGAYEQYF.

V and J are TRBV6-5 and TRBJ2-7; the match to TRBD1 covers 8 bases. Germline V gives CDR1 MNHEY, CDR2 SVGAGI. The V and J ends lost 6 bases and 0 bases, in that order; junction bases with no gene match: 4. This CDR3 is built from 14 residues. The CDR3 bases are TGTGCCAGCAGCAAGGGACAGGTCTCCTACGAGCAGTACTTC. This codes for CASSKGQVSYEQYF.

The CDR3 loop is CSVSPDSYTQYF. CDR3 sequence (DNA): TGCAGCGTTTCGCCCGACAGTTATACGCAGTATTTT. The chain carries TRBV29-1 and TRBJ2-3; possibly TRBD1 for D (5 bases). V dropped 5 bases and J dropped 7 bases, with 13 bases sitting between them. Germline lookup yields CDR1 SQVTM and CDR2 ANQGSEA. The CDR3 runs 12 residues.

The rearrangement uses TRBV7-9 and TRBJ2-7, with a possible D match to TRBD1 (5 bases). The CDR3 is 14 amino acids. Trimming removed 5 bases at V and 4 bases at J, with 15 bases between. CDR1 and CDR2 from the germline V gene are SEHNR and FQNEAQ (reference sequence). The CDR3 DNA reads TGTGCCAGCAGCCTCGACAGTGCCCAATACGAGCAGTACTTC. This sequence encodes CASSLDSAQYEQYF.

The chain carries TRBV28 and TRBJ2-2; TRBD1 is a possible D gene (6 bases). The germline CDR1 and CDR2 sequences are MDHEN and SYDVKM. Trimming took off 6 bases at V and 0 bases at J, with 11 bases between the two ends. The CDR3 has 15 residues. CDR3 DNA: TGTGCCAGCAGCACCGGACAGTCGAACACCGGGGAGCTGTTTTTT. Its translation: CASSTGQSNTGELFF.

V is TRBV15 and J is TRBJ2-1; a possible D gene is TRBD1 (6 bases). V dropped 5 bases and J dropped 3 bases, with 20 bases sitting between them. This CDR3 has 17 residues. CDR1 and CDR2 (germline): LNHNV, YYDKDF (reference sequence). The CDR3, as DNA: TGTGCCACCAGCGGCCCAACAGGGTTCGGAAGCTACAATGAGCAGTTCTTC. Translated, it gives CATSGPTGFGSYNEQFF. The full variable domain, its missing parts supplied by reference TRBV15 and TRBJ2-1, is DAMVIQNPRYQVTQFGKPVTLSCSQTLNHNVMYWYQQKSSQAPKLLFHYYDKDFNNEADTPDNFQSRRPNTSFCFLDIRSPGLGDTAMYLCATSGPTGFGSYNEQFFGPGTRLTVL.

The chain carries TRBV15 and TRBJ2-5, with 12 nucleotides matching TRBD1. V lost 1 base and J lost 5; bases outside the gene matches: 5. CDR1 and CDR2 from the germline V gene are LNHNV and YYDKDF (reference sequence). The CDR3 runs to 16 residues. CDR3 DNA sequence: TGTGCCACCAGCAGAGCGGGACAGGGGGCTATTGAGACCCAGTACTTC. It codes for CATSRAGQGAIETQYF.

The sample holds one count of this clone. The rearrangement links TRBV5-6 to TRBJ2-1, with 10 bases identical to TRBD2. CDR3 size: 15 residues. Germline values: CDR1 SGHDT, CDR2 YYEEEE. The J segment lost 4 bases and the V segment lost 0 bases, leaving 1 base of the junction unmatched. Written as DNA, the CDR3 is TGTGCCAGCAGCTTGGTGACTAGCGGGTACAATGAGCAGTTCTTC. This gives the protein CASSLVTSGYNEQFF.

The chain has TRBV6-5 and TRBJ1-3; a weak D match, TRBD1 (6 bases). V was shortened by 11 bases and J by 5 bases, with 19 bases between the two germline ends. Germline CDR1 and CDR2: MNHEY and SVGAGI. The CDR3 sequence is 14 residues long. The CDR3 is CAGGRVGARNTIYF. The CDR3 region has the DNA TGTGCCGGGGGCAGGGTGGGGGCGCGAAACACCATATATTTT.

The V gene is TRBV13, the J gene TRBJ1-1; D is perhaps TRBD1 (5 bases). Trimming shortened V by 3 bases and J by 3 bases, and 14 bases separated the two germline ends. The length of the CDR3 is 15 residues. Germline CDR1 PRHDT, CDR2 FYEKMQ (reference sequence). CDR3 region: CASSFGPRGDTEAFF. The CDR3 nucleotides read TGTGCCAGCAGCTTCGGTCCAAGGGGTGACACTGAAGCTTTCTTT.

The J gene is TRBJ2-1, the V gene TRBV7-8; 12 bases map to TRBD2. Germline CDR1 SGHVS, CDR2 FQNEAQ. The CDR3 consists of 19 residues. With 5 bases clipped from V and 4 bases from J, the junction kept 15 bases outside the gene matches. In DNA, the CDR3 is TGTGCCAGCAGCCTCCGTCCCTCTAGCGGGAGGGTTATGTACAATGAGCAGTTCTTC. This translates into CASSLRPSSGRVMYNEQFF.

This chain's CDR3 is CASSQDGDPSGSYPSTDTQYF. The CDR3 DNA reads as TGCGCCAGCAGCCAAGATGGGGACCCTAGCGGGAGTTACCCATCCACAGATACGCAGTATTTT. This chain connects TRBV4-3 to TRBJ2-3; 10 positions agree with TRBD2. This CDR3 contains 21 residues. Losses at the gene ends were 0 bases for V and 2 bases for J; bases not matched to a gene: 17. CDR1 LGHNA and CDR2 YSLEER come from the germline V gene.

The chain uses TRBV28 and TRBJ2-1; maybe TRBD2 (6 bases). The germline V gene has CDR1 MDHEN and CDR2 SYDVKM. Trimming stripped 3 bases from V and 0 bases from J, with 9 bases between. This CDR3 is 15 amino acids long. CDR3: CASSLVGSSYNEQFF. In DNA, the CDR3 is TGTGCCAGCAGTTTGGTCGGGAGCTCCTACAATGAGCAGTTCTTC. The complete variable domain, with remaining parts taken from reference TRBV28 and TRBJ2-1, reads DVKVTQSSRYLVKRTGEKVFLECVQDMDHENMFWYRQDPGLGLRLIYFSYDVKMKEKGDIPEGYSVSREKKERFSLILESASTNQTSMYLCASSLVGSSYNEQFFGPGTRLTVL.

The chain links TRBV11-2 to TRBJ2-6; no clear D. The germline V and J ends were trimmed by 2 bases and 0 bases, with 8 bases remaining between them. The CDR3 extends over 16 amino acids. Germline V lookup: CDR1 SGHAT, CDR2 FQNNGV. The DNA for the CDR3 is TGTGCCAGCAGCTTACAGGTTCCCTCTGGGGCCAACGTCCTGACTTTC. Its translation is CASSLQVPSGANVLTF.

This rearrangement joins TRBV5-1 to TRBJ2-2, with 7 bases that match TRBD2. The CDR3 runs to 17 residues. The junction had 10 bases not matched to a gene; V was cut back by 2 bases and J by 3 bases. Germline V lookup: CDR1 SGHRS, CDR2 YFSETQ. The CDR3 spells CASSFVGGTTHTGELFF. CDR3 nucleotides: TGCGCCAGCAGCTTCGTAGGCGGGACTACACACACCGGGGAGCTGTTTTTT.

The chain uses TRBV28 and TRBJ1-1; maybe TRBD1 (6 bases). Trimming cost V 4 bases and J 1 base, with 16 bases left between them. CDR1 and CDR2 from the germline V gene are MDHEN and SYDVKM. This CDR3 is 16 amino acids long. The CDR3 bases are TGTGCCAGCAGTTCCACGGTGGGGGCGACGAACACTGAAGCTTTCTTT. Its translation: CASSSTVGATNTEAFF.

The J gene is TRBJ1-1, the V gene TRBV7-8; the D gene is possibly TRBD1 (6 bases). V gave up 0 bases and J gave up 0 bases, with 8 bases separating them. CDR3 length: 15 amino acids. Germline V CDR1 and CDR2: SGHVS, FQNEAQ. This chain's CDR3 is CASSLARTVNTEAFF. The CDR3, as DNA: TGTGCCAGCAGCTTAGCACGGACAGTGAACACTGAAGCTTTCTTT.

The chain links TRBV7-2 to TRBJ1-2; perhaps TRBD1 as D (5 bases). The CDR3 covers 13 residues. The germline V and J ends were trimmed by 6 bases and 7 bases, with 15 bases remaining between them. Germline V lookup: CDR1 SGHTA, CDR2 FQGNSA. CDR3 amino acids: CASSPYMGGGYTF. The CDR3 nucleotides are TGTGCCAGCAGTCCCTACATGGGGGGTGGCTACACCTTC.

CDR3 sequence (DNA): TGTGCCAGCAGGCCTAGCGGGAGGGTGGATGAGCAGTTCTTC. Translated: CASRPSGRVDEQFF. The rearrangement links TRBV11-2 to TRBJ2-1; 12 bases agree with TRBD2. The CDR3 consists of 14 residues. Germline V lookup: CDR1 SGHAT, CDR2 FQNNGV. The J segment lost 8 bases and the V segment lost 6 bases, leaving 5 bases of the junction unmatched.

The chain links TRBV5-1 to TRBJ1-6, with 9 nucleotides matching TRBD1. V was clipped by 0 bases and J by 6 bases; unmatched bases: 1. Germline V gene data show CDR1 as SGHRS and CDR2 as YFSETQ. The CDR3 totals 15 residues. The CDR3 spells CASSLVGQGNSPLHF. The CDR3 DNA follows: TGCGCCAGCAGCTTGGTGGGACAGGGTAATTCACCCCTCCACTTT.

The chain uses TRBV4-1 and TRBJ2-2; TRBD2 agrees at 8 bases. V shed 0 bases and J 6 bases; nucleotides not matched to a gene: 3. This CDR3 is 15 amino acids long. Germline CDR1 MGHRA, CDR2 YSYEKL. The CDR3 here is CASSQDLGRAGELFF. The CDR3 DNA sequence: TGCGCCAGCAGCCAAGATCTCGGGAGGGCCGGGGAGCTGTTTTTT.